These 15 T cell receptor beta chains were all obtained from the same sample, sequenced in a study of cytomegalovirus exposure and HLA in healthy donors. The PCR had 60 Vbeta and 13 Jbeta primers. TCRdb's table, derived via immunoSEQ multiplex PCR, lists solely in-frame clones and lacks some. Among 100,000 to 150,000 clones listed, around 78% were seen once. The sequencing input was PBMCs. These TCRs come from a woman aged 40 to 50 in good health and CMV-seronegative.

The V gene is TRBV9, the J gene TRBJ2-5; D is uncertain. CDR1 SGDLS and CDR2 YYNGEE come from the germline V gene. This CDR3 is 14 amino acids long. V was shortened by 6 bases and J by 4 bases, with 16 bases between the two germline ends. This CDR3 reads CASTPGWAGETQYF. The CDR3 DNA reads TGTGCCAGCACCCCCGGATGGGCAGGAGAGACCCAGTACTTC.

The chain is built from TRBV21-1 and TRBJ1-2. TRBV21-1 is termed a pseudogene. The CDR3 loop spans 15 amino acids. In DNA form, the CDR3 reads TGTGCCAGCAGCTCCTACCCCTCCGGCGGGGATGGCTACACCTTC. As protein: CASSSYPSGGDGYTF.

This chain connects TRBV15 to TRBJ2-7; 7 nucleotides align to TRBD1. V was clipped by 5 bases and J by 2 bases; unmatched bases: 9. Germline V CDR1 and CDR2: LNHNV, YYDKDF (reference sequence). This CDR3 region has 15 residues. The DNA for the CDR3 is TGTGCCACCAGCCCGGGACAGCGAATTCCCTACGAGCAGTACTTC. It specifies CATSPGQRIPYEQYF.

The chain uses TRBV29-1 and TRBJ2-7; a weak D match, TRBD1 (6 bases). Germline CDR1 reads SQVTM; CDR2 reads ANQGSEA. Trimming removed 5 bases at V and 0 bases at J, with 11 bases between. This CDR3 region has 13 residues. As DNA, the CDR3 is TGCAGCGTTCAGGGGCCGGCCTCCTACGAGCAGTACTTC. It yields the protein CSVQGPASYEQYF.

The rearrangement joins TRBV4-2 to TRBJ2-1, with D perhaps TRBD2 (5 bases). CDR1 is LGHNA and CDR2 is YNFKEQ in the germline V gene. V was trimmed by 0 bases and J by 9 bases, leaving 12 bases between them. This CDR3 spans 14 amino acids. The CDR3, as DNA: TGTGCCAGCAGCCAAGAAGCGGTCGTCGGTGAGCAGTTCTTC. As protein: CASSQEAVVGEQFF.

The chain couples TRBV28 to TRBJ2-2; possible D gene TRBD1, 5 bases. This CDR3 comprises 15 residues. Looked up from germline, CDR1 is MDHEN and CDR2 is SYDVKM. V was trimmed by 3 bases and J by 2 bases, leaving 10 bases between them. This CDR3 reads CASSFPGPNTGELFF. CDR3 sequence (DNA): TGTGCCAGCAGTTTTCCAGGGCCTAACACCGGGGAGCTGTTTTTT.

This chain uses TRBV6-4 with TRBJ2-1, with D maybe TRBD1 (5 bases). Trimming took off 5 bases at V and 0 bases at J, with 11 bases between the two ends. This CDR3 has 15 amino acids. Germline lookup yields CDR1 MRHNA and CDR2 SNTAGT. CDR3 sequence: CASSPQGSSYNEQFF. Written as DNA, the CDR3 is TGTGCCAGCAGTCCTCAGGGAAGCTCCTACAATGAGCAGTTCTTC.

The chain recombines TRBV18 with TRBJ1-1; the match to TRBD1 covers 9 bases. The ends lost 4 bases at V and 1 base at J; junction bases unmatched: 1. This CDR3 is built from 14 residues. The germline gives CDR1 KGHSH, CDR2 LQKENI. CDR3 coding DNA: TGTGCCAGCTCACTGGGACAGGGGAACACTGAAGCTTTCTTT. Its translation is CASSLGQGNTEAFF.

The chain carries TRBV27 and TRBJ2-7, with D maybe TRBD2 (6 bases). Germline CDR1 reads MNHEY; CDR2 reads SMNVEV (reference sequence). This CDR3 comprises 14 residues. V was cut by 7 bases and J by 6 bases, with 19 bases left in between. CDR3 sequence (DNA): TGTGCCAGCAAGTTCTACCCGCCGCGGGGCGAGCAGTACTTC. The encoded protein is CASKFYPPRGEQYF.

The gene calls are TRBV9 and TRBJ2-5, with D possibly being TRBD2 (5 bases). The end of the DNA aligns better with TRBJ2-7, so the J call may be wrong. The germline V gene has CDR1 SGDLS and CDR2 YYNGEE. There are 14 residues in the CDR3. The chain's CDR3 is CASSVDRGSYEQYF. CDR3 bases: TGTGCCAGCAGCGTAGACCGGGGTTCCTACGAGCAGTACTTC.

Comments on this clone: Relative to the germline gene, one junction end is altered; a read error may explain this. The chain recombines TRBV6-5 with TRBJ2-6; D possibly corresponds to TRBD1 (5 bases). Germline V gene sequence: CDR1 MNHEY, CDR2 SVGAGI. The CDR3 has 15 residues. Written as DNA, the CDR3 is TGTGCCAGCAGTTATGAGGTTGGTGGGGCCAACGGCCTGACTTTC. Protein sequence: CASSYEVGGANGLTF.

V and J are TRBV18 and TRBJ2-3; the match to TRBD1 covers 8 bases. Germline V gene data show CDR1 as KGHSH and CDR2 as LQKENI. This CDR3 is 14 amino acids long. Germline trimming cut 6 bases from V and 5 bases from J; bases unmatched to any gene: 7. CDR3 in amino acids: CASSVTGERDTQYF. The CDR3 bases are TGTGCCAGCTCGGTGACAGGGGAAAGAGATACGCAGTATTTT.

The V and J genes are TRBV6-4 and TRBJ2-2; D possibly corresponds to TRBD1 (6 bases). Germline CDR1 MRHNA, CDR2 SNTAGT. This CDR3 region has 14 residues. Trimming took 4 bases from V and 5 from J, leaving 11 bases between them. DNA of the CDR3: TGTGCCAGCAGTGCAACAGGGCTTACCGGGGAGCTGTTTTTT. Translating gives CASSATGLTGELFF.

The genes are TRBV15 and TRBJ2-5; 9 positions agree with TRBD2. Germline V gives CDR1 LNHNV, CDR2 YYDKDF (reference sequence). This CDR3 is built from 16 residues. The junction had 9 bases not matched to a gene; V was cut back by 5 bases and J by 2 bases. DNA for the CDR3: TGTGCCACCAGCCGGGGGGCGGGAGGGCGGCAAGAGACCCAGTACTTC. This sequence encodes CATSRGAGGRQETQYF. The full variable domain, completed using reference TRBV15 and TRBJ2-5, is DAMVIQNPRYQVTQFGKPVTLSCSQTLNHNVMYWYQQKSSQAPKLLFHYYDKDFNNEADTPDNFQSRRPNTSFCFLDIRSPGLGDTAMYLCATSRGAGGRQETQYFGPGTRLLVL.

About this clone itself: One end of the junction varies from germline; a read error may be responsible. The chain uses TRBV28 and TRBJ2-7; 7 positions match TRBD1. CDR3 length equals 17 residues. CDR1 and CDR2 (germline): MDHEN, SYDVKM. CDR3 nucleotides: TGTGCCAGCAGTTTACCCCCCGCAGGGGGTAATAGTTACGGGCAGTACTTC. This gives the protein CASSLPPAGGNSYGQYF.